This TCR beta chain was profiled in a study of cytomegalovirus exposure and HLA in healthy donors (dated by TCRdb to about 2017). Notes on the research overall: In an earlier analysis of 450 to 750 of the donors, about 270 Gb of sequence data and 100 million or so unique TCR beta sequences from about 180 million T cells were reported. An early release covering about 600 HLA-typed donors comprised approximately 290 gigabases of sequencing data and about 90 million unique TCR sequences. The genetic ancestry cluster associated with self-reported Caucasian donors included 81% of the approximately 400 genotyped donors. The study aimed to test whether cataloging public T cell receptors could reveal signatures of past pathogen exposure. The T cell repertoires of 550 to 850 subjects were profiled by immunosequencing and related to cytomegalovirus serostatus. In addition to the first cohort of 666 subjects, a separate validation cohort of 120 different subjects was used. To predict cytomegalovirus infection status, the study brought together high-throughput TCR immunosequencing, statistical association of individual TCRs with disease status, and machine learning. In a later analysis, previously published TCR beta repertoires from 550 to 750 donors were re-analyzed and high-resolution HLA genotyping was added so that TCR occurrence patterns could be studied. In the later analysis, no new phenotypic data were used to find candidate immune exposures; instead, reliance was placed on TCR beta sequences and their occurrence across donors. An earlier analysis of around 580 of the donors used high-throughput TCR beta sequencing to judge whether each TCR beta V gene segment behaved as functional or pseudogenic. Donor age, sex, ethnicity and CMV serostatus were compiled alongside the repertoire data. In a later genetic analysis, genome-wide SNP genotypes for about 60% of the 666 donors were used, and that subset was treated as a discovery cohort. All discovery cohort repertoires had been generated on a single sequencing platform. Class I and class II HLA loci were covered by the typing at four-digit resolution. The number of typed donors differed by locus: roughly 629-630 for A, B, C, DRB1 and DQB1; some 500 for DQA1; some 610 for DPA1; and approximately 450 for DPB1. Four to six DR-DQ haplotypes were handled as single units for association and clustering, since linkage in the cohort was strong. Across approximately 420 genotyped donors of the cohort, an average of roughly 250,000 unique TCR beta nucleotide sequences per donor were sequenced, and approximately 17% of those sequences were non-productive.

The library was made by the immunoSEQ multiplex PCR assay. For the multiplex PCR, a mixture combining 60 forward primers for TCR Vbeta segments and 13 reverse primers for TCR Jbeta segments was used. The CDR3 region of rearranged TCR beta genes was amplified from genomic DNA by a multiplex PCR assay. On the Illumina HiSeq System, the amplified TCR beta libraries were sequenced as 87-base-pair reads. For the original study's pipeline: In a later analysis, tens of millions of unique TCR beta chains were counted across the roughly 610 repertoires, and roughly 11 million of these chains were shared by at least two donors. Raw reads were error-corrected and collapsed into unique sequences by a nearest-neighbor algorithm in which closely related sequences were merged to remove PCR and sequencing errors. V, D and J gene segments were assigned by aligning CDR3 sequences to IMGT reference sequences. For a sequence to be retained, at least a six-nucleotide match to both a V gene segment and a J gene segment was required. Rearrangements were classified as productive when the CDR3 lacked stop codons and remained in frame with V and J, and all other rearrangements were classified as non-productive. Following IMGT convention, CDR3 was defined as the stretch from the second conserved V-encoded cysteine up to the conserved J-encoded phenylalanine. In an earlier analysis of more than 550 of the donors, sequences lacking an unambiguous match to a single V gene segment were excluded. An earlier analysis of 550 to 650 of the donors classified V segments as functional when productive rearrangements were above 56.7% and as segregating when the standard deviation between donors was above 5%. A statistical classification framework was developed to diagnose cytomegalovirus status using the catalog of TCR beta chain sequences. A later analysis assigned V and J genes by comparing TCR nucleotide sequences with IMGT/GENE-DB human TR gene sequences. A later analysis assigned CDR3 sequences and most-parsimonious VDJ recombination scenarios with the TCRdist pipeline. A later analysis defined each TCR beta chain by its CDR3 amino acid sequence plus V-gene family, and excluded reads lacking a unique V-gene family. To address suspected cross-contamination and a sequencing artifact, a later analysis removed over 500 highly shared, low-generation-probability nucleotide sequences. In a later analysis, a clonal expansion index for each public chain was calculated from normalized within-repertoire ranks of inferred template counts. A later analysis computed generation probabilities with a VDJ recombination model fitted to out-of-frame rearrangements, and checked the results against IGoR. In a later analysis, hypergeometric tests were used to score TCR-TCR, TCR-HLA and TCR-CMV co-occurrence, with a repertoire-size bias correction applied to TCR pairs. A later analysis estimated false discovery rates by permuting HLA or CMV assignments 20 times. A later analysis grouped co-occurring TCRs with DBSCAN, adding TCRdist sequence similarity when clustering within HLA-allele-positive subsets. Co-occurrence clustering excluded repertoires with fewer than 30,000 or more than 120,000 public chains, plus five with anomalous nucleotide sharing. TCRdb holds this immuneACCESS table with in-frame rearrangements only. Some clones are missing; in checked studies, unresolved V genes explain under half, and the rest has no known cause. V, J and clone size are taken as reported in that table, and D and trimming were inferred from the DNA itself. Present in this sample are roughly 160,000 clones, about three quarters of which were seen just once. Of the sample, less than 1.6% is held by the ten largest clones.

The cohort was made up of approximately 670 healthy bone marrow donors. Cohort members were all nominally healthy when sampled, although unrecorded immune exposures were likely present. The donor was CMV seronegative and was included in the group of a few hundred seronegative cohort members. Every donor gave a peripheral blood sample, and the peripheral blood mononuclear cells from that sample were used for TCR beta sequencing. The Qiagen DNeasy Blood Extraction Kit was used to extract genomic DNA from the blood cell samples. The paper's findings and limits, for the study overall: According to a later genetic analysis, donors in an Asian-associated ancestry cluster had fewer N-insertions in productive TCRs than the roughly 670-donor mean. Sequencing depth was assumed to be roughly uniform across donors in the presence/absence analyses, though that assumption may not hold. A further reported finding was that TCR beta sequences accurately predicted the HLA-A and HLA-B alleles for most subjects in the first cohort. Most TCR sequences were observed very rarely across donors, whereas some public TCRs were present in many individuals. An association between a missense DCLRE1C variant and V-gene and J-gene trimming of TCR beta chains was found in a later genetic analysis and replicated in an independent cohort. In a later analysis, several top co-occurrence clusters were reported to appear linked to parvovirus B19, influenza, CMV and Epstein-Barr virus. The authors suggested that the approach could potentially be generalized to other disease states and immunological phenotypes. Compared with equally common non-associated chains, HLA-associated TCR beta chains in a later analysis were more clonally expanded and had lower generation probabilities. A total of about 150 TCR beta chains were listed by the study as associated with cytomegalovirus. According to a later analysis, TCR association rates differed among HLA loci, with DRB1 alleles showing the most associated TCRs and HLA-C alleles showing the fewest. In a later analysis, more than 15,000 TCR beta sequences were associated with specific HLA alleles at a false discovery rate of 0.05. Three of the identified cytomegalovirus-associated TCR beta chains were confirmed in vitro to be specific for cytomegalovirus antigens. Immune exposure information for the cohort was limited to CMV serostatus. HLA typing was unavailable for some donors at each locus, so association tests used only the typed subset. In this cohort, only TCR beta chains were sequenced, and detectable features were limited by the absence of alpha or paired-chain data. Because the 87-base-pair reads could not distinguish some IMGT-functional V segments, including TRBV6-2 and TRBV6-3, those segments were excluded. Most CMV-associated TCR beta chains appeared to be HLA-restricted in a later analysis, and the HLA associations seemed to be driven largely by CMV exposure. Broadly in line with IMGT annotations, most TCR beta V segments showed up in productive rearrangements about 87% or about 30% of the time in an earlier analysis of 450 to 600 of the donors. A cluster of highly shared sequence variants was judged likely to be a technical artifact of the sequencing pipeline. The earlier analysis of 587 of the donors excluded 15 to 20 rarely observed V segments, including chromosome 9 orphons, because counts were too low. The classifier was reported to diagnose cytomegalovirus status with high specificity and sensitivity in both the original and validation cohorts. When HLA alleles, especially DR and DQ, strongly co-occurred, TCR associations were difficult to assign to individual alleles. Correlated functional status among segregating V segments might be attributable to linkage disequilibrium, but an unknown experimental factor could not be ruled out.

Spanning cysteine to phenylalanine, the CDR3 consists of 13 amino acids. Only the CDR3 DNA stays, 39 bases, in frame from base 1. CDR1 ENHRY and CDR2 SYGVKD were looked up in the germline V gene. At the junction V is shortened by 7 bases and J by 3 bases; bases outside the gene matches: 5. A note on this clone: Its target antigen remains unknown. Base qualities are not provided; no much larger clone lies one nucleotide away.

The chain is encoded by TRBV10-3 joined to TRBJ1-1, and 7 junction bases match TRBD1. The sequence was collected from a girl between 5 and 17 years old in good health and CMV-seronegative. The material sequenced was PBMCs. The nucleotide sequence reads TGTGCCATCACCTGGGGGACAGACACTGAAGCTTTCTTT. It translates as CAITWGTDTEAFF.